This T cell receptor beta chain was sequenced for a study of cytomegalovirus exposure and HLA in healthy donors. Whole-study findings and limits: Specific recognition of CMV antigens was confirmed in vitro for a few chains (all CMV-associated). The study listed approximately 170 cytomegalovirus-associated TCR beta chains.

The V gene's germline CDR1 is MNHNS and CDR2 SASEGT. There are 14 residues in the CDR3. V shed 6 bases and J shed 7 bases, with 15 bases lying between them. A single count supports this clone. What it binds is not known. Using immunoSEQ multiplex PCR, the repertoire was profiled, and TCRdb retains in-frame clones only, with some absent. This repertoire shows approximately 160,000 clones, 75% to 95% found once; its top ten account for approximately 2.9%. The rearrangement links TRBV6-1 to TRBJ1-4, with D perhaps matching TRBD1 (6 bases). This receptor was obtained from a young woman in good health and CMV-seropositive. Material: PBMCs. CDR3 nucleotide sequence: TGTGCCAGCAGGGAACAGGGTCGCGGTGAAAAACTGTTTTTT. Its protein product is CASREQGRGEKLFF.